What follows are 17 T cell receptor beta chains derived from one specimen sequenced in a study of CD8 T cells in ankylosing spondylitis. TCRdb processed the 5' RACE reads anew with MiXCR; each CDR3 protein has one entry. The sample has almost 45,000 distinct CDR3 sequences, roughly 11% seen once. Sequencing was performed on blood, either unsorted or a sorted T cell fraction (not recorded which). These receptors all stem from a male donor with ankylosing spondylitis or in good health (not recorded which).

This clonotype was observed many times. This chain uses TRBV12-3 or TRBV12-4 with TRBJ1-4; no reliable D call. With 2 bases removed from V and 0 bases from J, the gap between germline ends came to 4 bases. The CDR3 is 14 residues long. The DNA for the CDR3 is TGTGCCAGCAGTTTAAAAACAACTAATGAAAAACTGTTTTTT. Translation gives CASSLKTTNEKLFF.

The sample holds many counts of this clonotype. CDR3 DNA: TGTGCCAGCAGTCGGAATTCGGGCACTGAAGCTTTCTTT. Protein: CASSRNSGTEAFF. This chain joins TRBV28 and TRBJ1-1, with D unclear. Germline assignment: CDR1 MDHEN and CDR2 SYDVKM. V was trimmed by 5 bases and J by 4 bases, leaving 11 bases between them. CDR3 length: 13 amino acids.

This clonotype was found many times. The chain uses TRBV5-1 and TRBJ2-7; D gene uncertain. V lost 0 bases, J lost 2 bases, and 6 bases lay in between. Germline-derived CDR1 and CDR2 are SGHRS and YFSETQ. The CDR3 totals 13 residues. CDR3 amino acids: CASSLARAYEQYF. CDR3 DNA: TGCGCCAGCAGCTTGGCCCGAGCCTACGAGCAGTACTTC.

This clonotype appeared many times. The CDR3 sequence: CASSLENTGELFF. In DNA, the CDR3 is TGTGCCAGCAGTTTAGAGAACACCGGGGAGCTGTTTTTT. The genes are TRBV12-3 or TRBV12-4 and TRBJ2-2; D unresolved. This CDR3 is 13 amino acids long. Trimming shortened V by 1 base and J by 1 base, and 1 base separated the two germline ends.

The CDR3 reads CAISSAGGDSNQPQHF. The DNA of the CDR3 is TGTGCCATCAGCTCCGCGGGAGGGGATAGCAATCAGCCCCAGCATTTT. The chain employs TRBV10-3 and TRBJ1-5; tentative D call: TRBD1 (5 bases). Trimming cost V 6 bases and J 0 bases, with 15 bases left between them. Germline assignment: CDR1 ENHRY and CDR2 SYGVKD. The CDR3 consists of 16 residues.

The chain has TRBV3-1 and TRBJ1-6; the D gene is possibly TRBD1 (6 bases). V was trimmed by 2 bases and J by 9 bases, leaving 14 bases between them. The length of the CDR3 is 15 residues. Germline CDR1 is LGHDT and CDR2 is YNNKEL (reference sequence). CDR3 DNA: TGTGCCAGCAGCCAACCCCTACAGGGACGTTCACCCCTCCACTTT. Translated: CASSQPLQGRSPLHF.

This clonotype has at least ten counts. The V call is TRBV21-1, the J call TRBJ2-2. TRBV21-1 is deemed a pseudogene. CDR3 length: 14 residues. CDR3: CASSKWRITGELFF. CDR3 nucleotides: TGTGCCAGCAGCAAATGGAGGATCACCGGGGAGCTGTTTTTT.

This clonotype was detected many times. The V and J genes are TRBV12-3 or TRBV12-4 and TRBJ2-7; D unclear. The CDR3 loop spans 12 amino acids. Trimming left V 1 base short and J 4 bases short, with 5 bases between. CDR3 residues: CASSLVSYEQYF. The CDR3 nucleotides are TGTGCCAGCAGTTTAGTGTCGTACGAGCAGTACTTC.

V gene TRBV25-1 combines with J gene TRBJ2-7, with D unclear. The CDR3 sequence is 13 residues long. Germline assignment: CDR1 MGHDK and CDR2 SYGVNS. Trimming pared 6 bases from V and 5 bases from J, leaving 14 bases between. CDR3 coding DNA: TGTGCCAGCAGGGGCAGCCCTCCAAACGAGCAGTACTTC. Translating gives CASRGSPPNEQYF.

This clonotype was seen ten or more times. J is TRBJ2-5 and V is TRBV29-1; D is unclear. CDR1 and CDR2 (germline): SQVTM, ANQGSEA. Trimming cost V 5 bases and J 4 bases, with 5 bases left between them. CDR3 length: 10 residues. As DNA, the CDR3 is TGCAGCGTTTCGGTAGAGACCCAGTACTTC. Its translation is CSVSVETQYF.

This clonotype was detected a few times. This may stem from a read error, because a much larger clone lies one nucleotide away. This rearrangement joins TRBV5-1 to TRBJ1-5; the match to TRBD1 covers 8 bases. Germline V lookup: CDR1 SGHRS, CDR2 YFSETQ. CDR3 length: 15 amino acids. The CDR3 nucleotides read TGCGCCAGCAGCTTGGCAGGGGGCAAGCAACAGCTCCAGCATTTT. Translated, it gives CASSLAGGKQQLQHF.

This clonotype was seen a single time. V is TRBV2 and J is TRBJ2-5; TRBD1 matches at 7 bases. The CDR3 length is 13 residues. In germline, CDR1 is SNHLY, CDR2 FYNNEI. V lost 7 bases, J lost 2 bases, and 4 bases stayed unmatched. The CDR3 spells CASNRDRQETQYF. In DNA form, the CDR3 reads TGTGCCAGCAACAGGGACAGACAAGAGACCCAGTACTTC.

The rearrangement joins TRBV15 to TRBJ1-1; the D gene is possibly TRBD1 (6 bases). The V gene's germline CDR1 is LNHNV and CDR2 YYDKDF (reference sequence). The CDR3 consists of 16 residues. V gave up 1 base and J gave up 1 base, with 13 bases separating them. The CDR3 bases are TGTGCCACCAGCAGAGGAAGCGGGACATCGAACACTGAAGCTTTCTTT. It codes for CATSRGSGTSNTEAFF.

This clonotype has at least ten counts. The chain is built from TRBV5-5 and TRBJ2-3, with a possible D match to TRBD1 (6 bases). Germline lookup yields CDR1 SGHKS and CDR2 YYEKEE (reference sequence). V lost 4 bases to trimming and J lost 5 bases, with 14 bases between them. The CDR3 loop spans 14 amino acids. This chain's CDR3 is CASSPTGSRDTQYF. The CDR3 bases are TGTGCCAGCAGCCCTACAGGGTCCAGAGATACGCAGTATTTT.

This clonotype occurred many times. The chain combines TRBV28 with TRBJ2-7; TRBD1 aligns across 10 bases. The CDR3 contains 14 residues. CDR1 MDHEN and CDR2 SYDVKM come from the germline V gene. V lost 4 bases and J lost 5; bases outside the gene matches: 5. The CDR3 loop is CASSWGTGEDEQYF. Here the CDR3 DNA reads TGTGCCAGCAGTTGGGGGACAGGGGAGGACGAGCAGTACTTC.

There are a few counts of this clonotype. This chain connects TRBV5-1 to TRBJ1-2, with D perhaps matching TRBD1 (5 bases). V gave up 0 bases and J gave up 8 bases, with 20 bases separating them. This CDR3 is 16 amino acids long. From germline, CDR1 is SGHRS and CDR2 YFSETQ. CDR3 sequence reads: CASSLGQRDLSSGYTF. For the CDR3, the DNA is TGCGCCAGCAGCTTGGGGCAGAGGGACTTGTCGTCGGGCTACACCTTC.

The table lists this clonotype with a few counts. This chain's CDR3 is CSAGGGPGGVSNTIYF. Here the CDR3 DNA reads TGCAGTGCTGGGGGGGGGCCCGGAGGGGTTTCGAACACCATATATTTT. This chain connects TRBV20-1 to TRBJ1-3; tentative D call: TRBD1 (6 bases). Between the trimmed V and J ends, which lost 5 bases and 7 bases, there was a span of 24 bases. The CDR3 extends over 16 amino acids. Germline V gives CDR1 DFQATT, CDR2 SNEGSKA (reference sequence).